This TCR beta chain comes out of a study of Graves' ophthalmopathy and Graves' hyperthyroidism. Study-wide points: The majority of expanded thyroid clonotypes above 0.001 frequency also occurred in blood.

This clonotype was picked up many times. The antigen remains undetermined. Trimming left V 6 bases short and J 2 bases short, with 13 bases between. This CDR3 comprises 15 residues. The germline CDR1 and CDR2 sequences are LNHDA and SQIVND (reference sequence). For repertoire sequencing, the TCR beta CDR3 regions were amplified from RNA transcripts. The library came from an HTBI-primed first-round RT-PCR and a second-round multiplex PCR. TCRdb ran MiXCR on the multiplex PCR reads and lists one entry per CDR3 protein. The sample yields over 200,000 distinct CDR3 sequences, 25% to 30% seen once. The sequenced sample consisted of peripheral blood. The sequence was obtained from a man aged 50 to 60 with Graves' ophthalmopathy. The chain couples TRBV19 to TRBJ2-2; possibly TRBD1 for D (6 bases). CDR3 in DNA: TGTGCCAGTAGCCCCCCGGACAGAAACACCGGGGAGCTGTTTTTT. Its translation is CASSPPDRNTGELFF.